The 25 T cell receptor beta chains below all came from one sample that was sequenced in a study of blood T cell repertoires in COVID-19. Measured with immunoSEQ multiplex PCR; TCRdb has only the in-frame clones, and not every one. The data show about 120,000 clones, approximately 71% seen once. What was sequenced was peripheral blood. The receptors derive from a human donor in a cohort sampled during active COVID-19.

For the CDR3, the DNA is TGTGCCACCAGCAGAGAAGATAGAGGGTCAACACAGCCCCAGCATTTT. It yields the protein CATSREDRGSTQPQHF. The chain carries TRBV15 and TRBJ1-5; no reliable D call. Trimming took 0 bases from V and 7 from J, leaving 16 bases between them. Germline-derived CDR1 and CDR2 are LNHNV and YYDKDF (reference sequence). CDR3 length equals 16 residues.

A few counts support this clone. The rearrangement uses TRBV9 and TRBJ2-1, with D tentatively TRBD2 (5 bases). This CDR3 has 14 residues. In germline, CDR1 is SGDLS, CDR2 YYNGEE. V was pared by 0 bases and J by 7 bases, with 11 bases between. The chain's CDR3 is CASSVASSLNEQFF. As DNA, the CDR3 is TGTGCCAGCAGCGTAGCGTCTAGCTTGAATGAGCAGTTCTTC.

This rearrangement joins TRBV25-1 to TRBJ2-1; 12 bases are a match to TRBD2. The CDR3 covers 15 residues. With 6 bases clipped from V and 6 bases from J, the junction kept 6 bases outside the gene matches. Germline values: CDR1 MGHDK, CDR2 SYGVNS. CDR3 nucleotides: TGTGCCAGCAGAGATACTAGCGGGGGGTTCAATGAGCAGTTCTTC. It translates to CASRDTSGGFNEQFF.

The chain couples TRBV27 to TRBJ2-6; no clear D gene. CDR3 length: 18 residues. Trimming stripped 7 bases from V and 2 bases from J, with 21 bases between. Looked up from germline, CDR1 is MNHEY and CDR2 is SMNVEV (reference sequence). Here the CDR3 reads CASTLYPHLSPGANVLTF. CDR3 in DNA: TGTGCCAGCACCCTTTATCCTCACCTGAGCCCTGGGGCCAACGTCCTGACTTTC.

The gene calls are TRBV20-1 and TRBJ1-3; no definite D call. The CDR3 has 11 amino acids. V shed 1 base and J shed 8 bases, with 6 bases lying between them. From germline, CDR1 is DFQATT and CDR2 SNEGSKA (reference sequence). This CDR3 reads CSARAEDTIYF. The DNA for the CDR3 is TGCAGTGCTAGAGCAGAGGACACCATATATTTT.

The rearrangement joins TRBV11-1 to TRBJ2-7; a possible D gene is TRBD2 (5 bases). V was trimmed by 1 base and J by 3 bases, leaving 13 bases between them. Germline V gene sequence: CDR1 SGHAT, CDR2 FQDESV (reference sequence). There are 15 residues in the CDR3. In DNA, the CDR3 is TGTGCCAGCAGCTTAGAGAGGGATAGTAGCTACGAGCAGTACTTC. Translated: CASSLERDSSYEQYF.

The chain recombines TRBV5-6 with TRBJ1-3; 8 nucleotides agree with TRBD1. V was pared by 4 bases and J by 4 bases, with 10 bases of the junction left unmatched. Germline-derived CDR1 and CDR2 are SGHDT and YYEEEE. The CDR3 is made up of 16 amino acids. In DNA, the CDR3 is TGTGCCAGCAGCCAAGGACAGGGTCACTCGGGAAACACCATATATTTT. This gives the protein CASSQGQGHSGNTIYF. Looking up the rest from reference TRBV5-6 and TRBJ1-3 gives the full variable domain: DAGVTQSPTHLIKTRGQQVTLRCSPKSGHDTVSWYQQALGQGPQFIFQYYEEEERQRGNFPDRFSGHQFPNYSSELNVNALLLGDSALYLCASSQGQGHSGNTIYFGEGSWLTVV.

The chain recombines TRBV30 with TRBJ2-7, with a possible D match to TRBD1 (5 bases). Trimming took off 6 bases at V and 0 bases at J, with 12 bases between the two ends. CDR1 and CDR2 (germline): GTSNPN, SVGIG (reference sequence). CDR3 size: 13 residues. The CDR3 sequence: CACPRQSSYEQYF. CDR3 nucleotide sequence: TGTGCCTGCCCCCGACAGAGCTCCTACGAGCAGTACTTC.

This CDR3 reads CASSPGHGANEKLFF. The CDR3 bases are TGTGCCAGCAGCCCCGGACACGGAGCTAATGAAAAACTGTTTTTT. V usage is TRBV9 and J usage is TRBJ1-4; D might be TRBD1 (5 bases). Germline CDR1 is SGDLS and CDR2 is YYNGEE. Trimming took 4 bases from V and 3 from J, leaving 13 bases between them. The CDR3 loop spans 15 amino acids.

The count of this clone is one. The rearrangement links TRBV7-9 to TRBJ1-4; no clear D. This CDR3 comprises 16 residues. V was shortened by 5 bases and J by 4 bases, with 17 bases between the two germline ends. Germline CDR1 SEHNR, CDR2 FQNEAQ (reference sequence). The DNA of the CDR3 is TGTGCCAGCAGCCGAAATCTCAAGGGAGGTAATGAAAAACTGTTTTTT. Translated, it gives CASSRNLKGGNEKLFF.

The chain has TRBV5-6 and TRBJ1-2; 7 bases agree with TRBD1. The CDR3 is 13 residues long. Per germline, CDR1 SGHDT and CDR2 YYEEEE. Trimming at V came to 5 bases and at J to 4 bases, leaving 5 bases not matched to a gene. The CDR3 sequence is CASRGAGGYGYTF. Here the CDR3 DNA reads TGTGCCAGCAGAGGCGCAGGGGGCTATGGCTACACCTTC.

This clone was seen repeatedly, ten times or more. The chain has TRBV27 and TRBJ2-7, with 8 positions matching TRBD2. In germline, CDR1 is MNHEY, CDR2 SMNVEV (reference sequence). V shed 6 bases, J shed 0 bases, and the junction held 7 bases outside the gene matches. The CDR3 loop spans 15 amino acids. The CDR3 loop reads CASRATSEPSYEQYF. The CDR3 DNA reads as TGTGCCAGCAGAGCGACTAGCGAACCCTCCTACGAGCAGTACTTC.

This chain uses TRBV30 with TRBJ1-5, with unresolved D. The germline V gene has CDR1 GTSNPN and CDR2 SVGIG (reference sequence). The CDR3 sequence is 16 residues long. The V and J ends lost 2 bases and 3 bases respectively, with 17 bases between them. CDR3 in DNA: TGTGCCTGGAGTACCGGCTGGGTCGGGAACAATCAGCCCCAGCATTTT. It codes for CAWSTGWVGNNQPQHF.

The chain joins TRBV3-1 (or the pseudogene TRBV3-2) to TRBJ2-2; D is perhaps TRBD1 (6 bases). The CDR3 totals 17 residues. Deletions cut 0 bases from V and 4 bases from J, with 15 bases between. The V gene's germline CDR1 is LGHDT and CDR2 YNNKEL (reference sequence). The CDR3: CASSQDRIGTITGELFF. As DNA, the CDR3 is TGTGCCAGCAGCCAAGATAGGATCGGGACAATCACCGGGGAGCTGTTTTTT.

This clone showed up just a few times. The CDR3 protein is CASSSSGNTEAFF. The CDR3 DNA is TGTGCCAGCAGCTCGTCCGGGAACACTGAAGCTTTCTTT. The chain recombines TRBV12-3 or TRBV12-4 with TRBJ1-1, with unresolved D. This CDR3 is built from 13 residues. Trimming removed 6 bases at V and 1 base at J, with 9 bases between.

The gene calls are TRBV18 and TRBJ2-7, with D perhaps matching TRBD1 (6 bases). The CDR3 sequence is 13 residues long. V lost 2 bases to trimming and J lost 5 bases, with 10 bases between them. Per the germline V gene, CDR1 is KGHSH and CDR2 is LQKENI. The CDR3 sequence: CASSPAGANEQYF. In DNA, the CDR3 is TGTGCCAGCTCACCAGCAGGGGCGAACGAGCAGTACTTC.

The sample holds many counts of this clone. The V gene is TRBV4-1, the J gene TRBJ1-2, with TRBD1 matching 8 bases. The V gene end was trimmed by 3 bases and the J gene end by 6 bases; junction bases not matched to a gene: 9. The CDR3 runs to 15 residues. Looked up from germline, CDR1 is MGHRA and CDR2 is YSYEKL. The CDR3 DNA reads TGCGCCAGCAGCCAGCAGTCACAGGGGGGGGATGGCTACACCTTC. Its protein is CASSQQSQGGDGYTF.

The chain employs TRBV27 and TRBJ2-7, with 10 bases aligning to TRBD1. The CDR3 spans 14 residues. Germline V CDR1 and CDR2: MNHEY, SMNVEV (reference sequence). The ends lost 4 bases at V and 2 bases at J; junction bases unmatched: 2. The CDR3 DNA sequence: TGTGCCAGCAGTTCGACAGGGGGCACCTACGAGCAGTACTTC. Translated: CASSSTGGTYEQYF.

CDR3 protein: CASTIRGEAFF. The CDR3 coding sequence is TGTGCCAGCACCATCAGGGGGGAAGCTTTCTTT. The rearrangement uses TRBV2 and TRBJ1-1; TRBD1 agrees at 7 bases. The V and J ends lost 7 bases and 8 bases, in that order; junction bases with no gene match: 4. The CDR3 is 11 amino acids. In germline, CDR1 is SNHLY, CDR2 FYNNEI.

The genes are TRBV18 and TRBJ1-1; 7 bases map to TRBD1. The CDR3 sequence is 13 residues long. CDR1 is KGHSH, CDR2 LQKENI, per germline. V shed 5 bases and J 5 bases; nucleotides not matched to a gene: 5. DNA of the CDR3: TGTGCCAGCTCATCGACAGGGCATACTGAAGCTTTCTTT. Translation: CASSSTGHTEAFF.

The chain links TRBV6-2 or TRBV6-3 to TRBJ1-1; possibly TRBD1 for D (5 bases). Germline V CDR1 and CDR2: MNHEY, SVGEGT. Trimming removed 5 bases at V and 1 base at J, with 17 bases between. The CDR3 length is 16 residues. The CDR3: CASSPGRKGPNTEAFF. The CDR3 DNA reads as TGTGCCAGCAGTCCGGGGAGGAAGGGACCGAACACTGAAGCTTTCTTT.

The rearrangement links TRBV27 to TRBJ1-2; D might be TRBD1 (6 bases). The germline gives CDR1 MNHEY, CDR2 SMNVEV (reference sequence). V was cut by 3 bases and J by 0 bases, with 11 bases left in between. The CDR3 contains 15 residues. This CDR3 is CASSFSGTPNYGYTF. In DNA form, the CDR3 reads TGTGCCAGCAGTTTCTCCGGGACACCTAACTATGGCTACACCTTC.

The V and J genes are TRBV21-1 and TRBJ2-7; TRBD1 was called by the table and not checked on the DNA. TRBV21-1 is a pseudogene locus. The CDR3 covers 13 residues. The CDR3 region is CASSTRGGYEQYF. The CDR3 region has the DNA TGTGCCAGCAGCACAAGAGGGGGCTACGAGCAGTACTTC.

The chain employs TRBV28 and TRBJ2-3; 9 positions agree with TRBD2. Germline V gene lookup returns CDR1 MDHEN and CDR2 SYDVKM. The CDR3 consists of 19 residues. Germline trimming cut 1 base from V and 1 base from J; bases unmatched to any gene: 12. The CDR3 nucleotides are TGTGCCAGCAGTTTATTTTCTCCAGGCCCTAGCGGGGGCACAGATACGCAGTATTTT. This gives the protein CASSLFSPGPSGGTDTQYF.

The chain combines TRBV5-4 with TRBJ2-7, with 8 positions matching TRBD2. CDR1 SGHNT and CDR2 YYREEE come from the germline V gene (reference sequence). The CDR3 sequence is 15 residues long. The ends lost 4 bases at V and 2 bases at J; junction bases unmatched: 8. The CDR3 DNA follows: TGTGCCAGCAGCCGGGGGGCGACTAGCGCCTACGAGCAGTACTTC. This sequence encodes CASSRGATSAYEQYF.